This TCR beta chain came from a study of blood T cells in healthy people across ages. Trimming removed 0 bases from V and 9 bases from J, with 14 bases in between. Per the germline V gene, CDR1 is SEHNR and CDR2 is FQNEAQ (reference sequence). This CDR3 is 14 amino acids long. PCR was performed a second time for about 6 to 11 cycles using a sample-barcoded 5' primer and a J-beta primer mix. TCRdb processed the 5' RACE reads anew with MiXCR; each CDR3 protein has one entry. The sample lists about 830,000 distinct CDR3 sequences; 60% to 80% were seen once. Sequencing was done on a sample of blood. The gene calls are TRBV7-9 and TRBJ2-5; D might be TRBD1 or TRBD2, each matching 5 bases. The sequence came from a man aged 25-45 years in good health. CDR3 nucleotide sequence: TGTGCCAGCAGCTTAGCCGGGACCATCCGGGCCCAGTACTTC. It codes for CASSLAGTIRAQYF.